Presented here are 5 T cell receptor beta chains from one specimen sequenced in a study of PD-1 blockade in classical Hodgkin lymphoma. Exposure to brentuximab vedotin varied, and each patient had relapsed following autologous stem cell transplantation. Sequencing used immunoSEQ multiplex PCR; TCRdb keeps in-frame clones, though not all of them. This repertoire shows around 11,000 clones, around four fifths found once; its top ten account for roughly 6%. The starting material was peripheral blood mononuclear cells (PBMCs), obtained before the second cycle of nivolumab. Receptor source: a human donor with classical Hodgkin lymphoma.

The gene calls are TRBV7-9 and TRBJ2-3; D is unresolved. Germline CDR1 SEHNR, CDR2 FQNEAQ (reference sequence). This CDR3 spans 14 amino acids. V lost 3 bases to trimming and J lost 0 bases, with 7 bases between them. CDR3 nucleotide sequence: TGTGCCAGCAGCTTCGGCGGTAGCACAGATACGCAGTATTTT. Amino acids: CASSFGGSTDTQYF.

The rearrangement joins TRBV2 to TRBJ2-5; 8 nucleotides align to TRBD1. The CDR3 covers 20 residues. Per germline, CDR1 SNHLY and CDR2 FYNNEI. Losses at the gene ends were 5 bases for V and 5 bases for J; bases not matched to a gene: 25. Here the CDR3 reads CASSTDAGTRGTGGGETQYF. DNA of the CDR3: TGTGCCAGCAGTACCGATGCCGGGACAAGGGGGACAGGAGGCGGGGAGACCCAGTACTTC.

The CDR3 loop is CASLMGTNEKLFF. As DNA, the CDR3 is TGTGCCAGCCTCATGGGGACTAATGAAAAACTGTTTTTT. This sequence joins TRBV7-3 and TRBJ1-4; D remains ambiguous. This CDR3 contains 13 residues. Per the germline V gene, CDR1 is SGHTA and CDR2 is FQGTGA. V was shortened by 8 bases and J by 2 bases, with 9 bases between the two germline ends.

This clone has just a few counts. The V gene is TRBV7-3, the J gene TRBJ2-3, with D unresolved. Germline CDR1 reads SGHTA; CDR2 reads FQGTGA. The length of the CDR3 is 12 residues. The V and J ends lost 0 bases and 4 bases respectively, with 2 bases between them. CDR3 sequence reads: CASSLTADTQYF. CDR3 sequence (DNA): TGTGCCAGCAGCTTAACGGCAGATACGCAGTATTTT.

This clone came up once. The rearrangement links TRBV11-2 to TRBJ1-2; a weak D match, TRBD1 (5 bases). This CDR3 has 16 amino acids. V gave up 1 base and J gave up 4 bases, with 16 bases separating them. The germline V gene has CDR1 SGHAT and CDR2 FQNNGV. DNA of the CDR3: TGTGCCAGCAGCTTAGGCCCGGCGTCGGGGCTCTATGGCTACACCTTC. It encodes CASSLGPASGLYGYTF.